The 29 T cell receptor beta chains below all came from one sample that was sequenced in a study of T-cell reconstitution after alpha-beta-depleted transplantation in children. Preparing the TCRbeta library involved the use of unique molecular identifiers. One entry per CDR3 protein results from TCRdb running MiXCR on the PCR reads. The table includes fewer than 750,000 distinct CDR3 sequences, 25% to 30% detected once. Sequenced material: PBMCs, taken before TCRalphabeta/CD19-depleted stem cell transplant. These receptors came from a boy under three years old with Wiskott-Aldrich syndrome, due to receive a stem cell transplant.

This clonotype turned up a few times. The chain combines TRBV18 with TRBJ1-1; D gene uncertain. Trimming took 3 bases from V and 3 from J, leaving 14 bases between them. The CDR3 runs to 15 residues. Germline CDR1 reads KGHSH; CDR2 reads LQKENI. The DNA of the CDR3 is TGTGCCAGCTCACCCACACCGCTGGCGTACACTGAAGCTTTCTTT. Its protein is CASSPTPLAYTEAFF.

This clonotype appeared a few times. The chain uses TRBV5-1 and TRBJ2-7; D is undetermined. Trimming shortened V by 0 bases and J by 4 bases, and 11 bases separated the two germline ends. This CDR3 region has 14 residues. Germline CDR1 and CDR2: SGHRS and YFSETQ. CDR3 in amino acids: CASSLGAGLYEQYF. CDR3 DNA: TGCGCCAGCAGCTTGGGGGCAGGCCTTTACGAGCAGTACTTC.

V is TRBV6-5 and J is TRBJ1-1; TRBD1 might be the D (6 bases). This CDR3 region has 18 residues. V dropped 0 bases and J dropped 4 bases, with 21 bases sitting between them. The germline V gene encodes CDR1 MNHEY and CDR2 SVGAGI. The DNA for the CDR3 is TGTGCCAGCAGTTACTCGTGGAATGAGGACAGCCTCTTCACTGAAGCTTTCTTT. Residues: CASSYSWNEDSLFTEAFF.

The chain joins TRBV5-1 to TRBJ2-7; 8 bases are shared with TRBD1. Losses at the gene ends were 4 bases for V and 6 bases for J; bases not matched to a gene: 9. CDR1 is SGHRS and CDR2 is YFSETQ in the germline V gene. The CDR3 spans 14 residues. CDR3 DNA sequence: TGCGCCAGCAGCCCCCCGGACAGGGTTTCCGAGCAGTACTTC. Protein: CASSPPDRVSEQYF.

The V gene is TRBV12-3 or TRBV12-4, the J gene TRBJ2-3; no definite D call. Trimming cost V 2 bases and J 8 bases, with 14 bases left between them. This CDR3 region has 14 residues. CDR3 sequence reads: CASSLLTPTGTQYF. DNA of the CDR3: TGTGCCAGCAGTTTATTAACACCCACGGGTACGCAGTATTTT.

The chain links TRBV11-2 to TRBJ2-3, with 10 bases matching TRBD2. The CDR3 is 14 amino acids. Germline V gene sequence: CDR1 SGHAT, CDR2 FQNNGV. V shed 5 bases and J 5 bases; nucleotides not matched to a gene: 4. The CDR3 DNA is TGTGCCAGCAGCCAGAGGACTAGCGGAGATACGCAGTATTTT. Translating it yields CASSQRTSGDTQYF. Supplemented by reference TRBV11-2 and TRBJ2-3, the full variable domain reads EAGVAQSPRYKIIEKRQSVAFWCNPISGHATLYWYQQILGQGPKLLIQFQNNGVVDDSQLPKDRFSAERLKGVDSTLKIQPAKLEDSAVYLCASSQRTSGDTQYFGPGTRLTVL.

In its sample, this clonotype was seen a few times. V and J are TRBV10-3 and TRBJ2-3, with TRBD2 as a possible D gene (5 bases). The CDR3 sequence is 16 residues long. Germline CDR1 reads ENHRY; CDR2 reads SYGVKD. The V gene lost 2 bases and the J gene lost 2 bases, with 14 bases spanning the gap. The CDR3 bases are TGTGCCATCAGTGAGAACGGGGAGATCTTCACAGATACGCAGTATTTT. Translation: CAISENGEIFTDTQYF.

This sequence joins TRBV5-1 and TRBJ2-1; the D is unclear. The CDR3 loop spans 17 amino acids. V was pared by 2 bases and J by 4 bases, with 19 bases between. Germline CDR1 reads SGHRS; CDR2 reads YFSETQ. CDR3 region: CASSLLWNRFMYNEQFF. CDR3 nucleotides: TGCGCCAGCAGCTTACTTTGGAATAGGTTCATGTACAATGAGCAGTTCTTC.

The chain combines TRBV24-1 with TRBJ1-1; maybe TRBD1 (6 bases). Trimming pared 3 bases from V and 8 bases from J, leaving 9 bases between. CDR3 size: 12 residues. CDR1 is KGHDR and CDR2 is SFDVKD in the germline V gene. The DNA for the CDR3 is TGTGCCACCAGTGATCCAACAGGGGAAGCTTTCTTT. This sequence encodes CATSDPTGEAFF.

The chain is built from TRBV7-2 and TRBJ2-1, with 9 positions matching TRBD2. Per germline, CDR1 SGHTA and CDR2 FQGNSA. CDR3 length: 17 residues. The V segment lost 3 bases and the J segment 5 bases; nucleotides outside the gene matches: 11. The chain's CDR3 is CASSFGVAGVRNNEQFF. Here the CDR3 DNA reads TGTGCCAGCAGCTTTGGAGTAGCGGGAGTACGGAACAATGAGCAGTTCTTC.

This clonotype was seen more than once but under ten times. This chain links TRBV2 with TRBJ2-3, with 9 positions matching TRBD1. The CDR3 runs to 15 residues. V lost 8 bases, J lost 0 bases, and 6 bases stayed unmatched. Germline V gene sequence: CDR1 SNHLY, CDR2 FYNNEI. As DNA, the CDR3 is TGTGCCAGCGCTCCGACAGGGGGTAGCACAGATACGCAGTATTTT. Residues: CASAPTGGSTDTQYF.

This chain uses TRBV5-1 with TRBJ2-7; 13 bases fit TRBD2. With 4 bases clipped from V and 6 bases from J, the junction kept 4 bases outside the gene matches. The CDR3 is made up of 14 amino acids. Germline loops: CDR1 SGHRS, CDR2 YFSETQ. The CDR3 sequence: CASSTGTSGTEQYF. CDR3 coding DNA: TGCGCCAGCAGCACCGGGACTAGCGGGACCGAGCAGTACTTC.

The chain couples TRBV2 to TRBJ2-3; the match to TRBD1 covers 9 bases. With 5 bases clipped from V and 0 bases from J, the junction kept 3 bases outside the gene matches. This CDR3 spans 15 amino acids. Germline assignment: CDR1 SNHLY and CDR2 FYNNEI. In DNA, the CDR3 is TGTGCCAGCAGTATCGACAGGGGGAGCACAGATACGCAGTATTTT. It codes for CASSIDRGSTDTQYF. The variable domain in full, completed from reference TRBV2 and TRBJ2-3, reads EPEVTQTPSHQVTQMGQEVILRCVPISNHLYFYWYRQILGQKVEFLVSFYNNEISEKSEIFDDQFSVERPDGSNFTLKIRSTKLEDSAMYFCASSIDRGSTDTQYFGPGTRLTVL.

The V and J genes are TRBV5-1 and TRBJ2-1; 12 positions match TRBD2. The CDR3 spans 15 residues. V was pared by 2 bases and J by 6 bases, with 3 bases of the junction left unmatched. The germline V gene encodes CDR1 SGHRS and CDR2 YFSETQ. Here the CDR3 DNA reads TGCGCCAGCAGCTTCGGACTAGCGGGGCCCAATGAGCAGTTCTTC. This encodes CASSFGLAGPNEQFF.

The table lists this clonotype with a few counts. V is TRBV12-3 or TRBV12-4 and J is TRBJ2-2; 13 bases align to TRBD2. The V and J ends lost 5 bases and 6 bases, in that order; junction bases with no gene match: 6. This CDR3 has 16 amino acids. The CDR3 reads CASSLGLAGEAGELFF. The DNA of the CDR3 is TGTGCCAGCAGTCTCGGACTAGCGGGAGAGGCCGGGGAGCTGTTTTTT.

The chain employs TRBV27 and TRBJ2-6; D is perhaps TRBD1 (5 bases). The V end lost 6 bases, the J end lost 8 bases, and 11 bases lay between the germline ends. The CDR3 is made up of 13 amino acids. CDR1 MNHEY and CDR2 SMNVEV come from the germline V gene (reference sequence). CDR3 loop: CASSLGVPNVLTF. For the CDR3, the DNA is TGTGCCAGCAGCCTAGGGGTCCCCAACGTCCTGACTTTC. The full variable domain, completed using reference TRBV27 and TRBJ2-6, is EAQVTQNPRYLITVTGKKLTVTCSQNMNHEYMSWYRQDPGLGLRQIYYSMNVEVTDKGDVPEGYKVSRKEKRNFPLILESPSPNQTSLYFCASSLGVPNVLTFGAGSRLTVL.

About this clonotype itself: A much larger clonotype is one base distant, so this may be a read error. V and J are TRBV6-1 and TRBJ2-1, with 11 nucleotides matching TRBD2. Germline values: CDR1 MNHNS, CDR2 SASEGT. CDR3 length: 15 amino acids. Trimming cost V 6 bases and J 7 bases; bases outside gene matches: 8. CDR3 protein: CASRHSGRAKNEQFF. The DNA for the CDR3 is TGTGCCAGCAGACATAGCGGGAGGGCCAAGAATGAGCAGTTCTTC.

This clonotype was found a few times. The chain employs TRBV12-3 or TRBV12-4 and TRBJ1-6, with a tentative D call TRBD1 (5 bases). V was clipped by 1 base and J by 7 bases, with 14 bases between them. This CDR3 is 16 amino acids long. CDR3 DNA sequence: TGTGCCAGCAGTTTAGTTGTGGGGCCGCCCAATTCACCCCTCCACTTT. Translation: CASSLVVGPPNSPLHF.

The rearrangement links TRBV24-1 to TRBJ2-6, with D uncertain. Germline CDR1 and CDR2: KGHDR and SFDVKD. V lost 2 bases, J lost 15 bases, and 7 bases lay in between. The CDR3 spans 11 residues. The CDR3 nucleotides read TGTGCCACCAGTGATTGGGCCAACCTGACTTTC. Translated: CATSDWANLTF.

V gene TRBV20-1 combines with J gene TRBJ2-7, with 12 bases aligning to TRBD2. With 5 bases clipped from V and 6 bases from J, the junction kept 11 bases outside the gene matches. The CDR3 is 15 residues long. Germline V CDR1 and CDR2: DFQATT, SNEGSKA (reference sequence). In nucleotides, the CDR3 is TGCAGTGCTCCTGACCCGACTAGCGGGAGCAGCGAGCAGTACTTC. Translated: CSAPDPTSGSSEQYF.

The chain uses TRBV7-2 and TRBJ2-3, with 8 positions matching TRBD2. Germline CDR1 and CDR2: SGHTA and FQGNSA. This CDR3 region has 16 residues. Trimming cost V 1 base and J 6 bases; bases outside gene matches: 9. The CDR3 is CASSLVGSGASDTQYF. In DNA, the CDR3 is TGTGCCAGCAGCTTAGTCGGTAGCGGGGCCTCCGATACGCAGTATTTT.

There are a few counts of this clonotype. This chain connects TRBV3-1 to TRBJ2-2; possibly TRBD2 for D (6 bases). The CDR3 length is 14 residues. Germline lookup yields CDR1 LGHDT and CDR2 YNNKEL (reference sequence). Trimming took 4 bases from V and 6 from J, leaving 12 bases between them. CDR3 nucleotide sequence: TGTGCCAGCAGCCCGACCGGGAGTCCCGGGGAGCTGTTTTTT. Translation: CASSPTGSPGELFF.

This chain links TRBV30 with TRBJ1-4, with D unresolved. Germline loops: CDR1 GTSNPN, CDR2 SVGIG (reference sequence). The CDR3 is 14 amino acids. V lost 0 bases to trimming and J lost 6 bases, with 11 bases between them. The DNA for the CDR3 is TGTGCCTGGAGTGTTTCGGGGTTTGATGAAAAACTGTTTTTT. Protein product: CAWSVSGFDEKLFF.

This clonotype was observed a few times. This sequence joins TRBV5-1 and TRBJ1-1; D is possibly TRBD1 (5 bases). The CDR3 is 16 residues long. Germline V gene lookup returns CDR1 SGHRS and CDR2 YFSETQ. V shed 0 bases and J shed 1 base, with 13 bases lying between them. CDR3 sequence: CASSLGRAWTNTEAFF. For the CDR3, the DNA is TGCGCCAGCAGCTTGGGCAGGGCGTGGACGAACACTGAAGCTTTCTTT.

This chain links TRBV12-3 or TRBV12-4 with TRBJ2-1; 14 bases map to TRBD2. Trimming removed 4 bases from V and 9 bases from J; junction bases left unmatched: 8. The CDR3 loop spans 16 amino acids. CDR3 residues: CASSSRGLAGAVEQFF. The CDR3 DNA follows: TGTGCCAGCAGTTCCCGGGGACTAGCGGGAGCTGTTGAGCAGTTCTTC.

This rearrangement joins TRBV12-3 or TRBV12-4 to TRBJ2-2; the match to TRBD1 covers 7 bases. With 6 bases clipped from V and 6 bases from J, the junction kept 7 bases outside the gene matches. This CDR3 has 14 amino acids. The CDR3 bases are TGTGCCAGCAGCACAGGGGTATTGGCCGGGGAGCTGTTTTTT. Amino acids: CASSTGVLAGELFF.

The rearrangement uses TRBV9 and TRBJ2-2; TRBD2 agrees at 10 bases. V lost 6 bases to trimming and J lost 1 base; unmatched junction nucleotides: 6. CDR1 SGDLS and CDR2 YYNGEE come from the germline V gene. The CDR3 is made up of 16 amino acids. CDR3 nucleotide sequence: TGTGCCAGCAAGGATAGCGGGAGGATGAACACCGGGGAGCTGTTTTTT. This sequence encodes CASKDSGRMNTGELFF.

J is TRBJ2-1 and V is TRBV2; D ambiguous. Germline CDR1 is SNHLY and CDR2 is FYNNEI. V was trimmed by 7 bases and J by 1 base, leaving 8 bases between them. The CDR3 length is 13 residues. The CDR3 sequence is CASIGSSYNEQFF. CDR3 nucleotide sequence: TGTGCCAGCATCGGATCTTCCTACAATGAGCAGTTCTTC.

The chain combines TRBV4-2 with TRBJ2-1; 7 bases match TRBD1. The CDR3 is made up of 15 amino acids. Trimming removed 4 bases from V and 2 bases from J; junction bases left unmatched: 5. Germline V gives CDR1 LGHNA, CDR2 YNFKEQ. The CDR3 region is CASSRDRAPYNEQFF. In DNA form, the CDR3 reads TGTGCCAGCAGCCGAGACAGGGCCCCCTACAATGAGCAGTTCTTC.